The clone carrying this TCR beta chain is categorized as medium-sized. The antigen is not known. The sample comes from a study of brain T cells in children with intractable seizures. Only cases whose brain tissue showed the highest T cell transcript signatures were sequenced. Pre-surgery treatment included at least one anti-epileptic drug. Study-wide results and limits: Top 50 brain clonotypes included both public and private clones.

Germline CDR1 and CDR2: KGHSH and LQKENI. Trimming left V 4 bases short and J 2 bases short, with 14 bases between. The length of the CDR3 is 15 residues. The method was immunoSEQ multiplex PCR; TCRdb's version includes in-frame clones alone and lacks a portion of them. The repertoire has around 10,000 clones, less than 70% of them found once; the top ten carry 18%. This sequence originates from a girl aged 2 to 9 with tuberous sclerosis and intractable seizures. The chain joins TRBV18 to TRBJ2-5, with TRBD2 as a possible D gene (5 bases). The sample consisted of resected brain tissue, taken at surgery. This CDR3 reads CASSQGRTGQETQYF. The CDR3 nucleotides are TGTGCCAGCTCACAAGGACGGACGGGGCAAGAGACCCAGTACTTC.